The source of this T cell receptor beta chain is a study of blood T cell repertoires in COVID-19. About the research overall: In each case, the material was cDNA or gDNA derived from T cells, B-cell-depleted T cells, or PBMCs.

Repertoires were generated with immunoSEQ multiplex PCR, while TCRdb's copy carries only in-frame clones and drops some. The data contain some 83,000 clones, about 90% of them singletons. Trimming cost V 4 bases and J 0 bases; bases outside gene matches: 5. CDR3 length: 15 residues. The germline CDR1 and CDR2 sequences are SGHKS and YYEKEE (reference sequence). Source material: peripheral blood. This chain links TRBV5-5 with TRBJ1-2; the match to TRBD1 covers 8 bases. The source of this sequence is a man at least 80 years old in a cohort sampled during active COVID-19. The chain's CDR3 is CASSLGQVSNYGYTF. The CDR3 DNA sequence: TGTGCCAGCAGCCTGGGACAGGTATCTAACTATGGCTACACCTTC.